Shown below are 20 T cell receptor beta chains from a single sample sequenced in a study of T cell responses to AZD1222 COVID-19 vaccine. The assay was immunoSEQ multiplex PCR, and TCRdb's table has in-frame clones only and misses some. The sample includes approximately 140,000 clones, around four fifths of them seen just once. Sequencing was performed on peripheral blood, taken on day 0 of MenACWY control vaccination. Source of these receptors: an adult in good health.

The gene calls are TRBV19 and TRBJ1-3; D remains ambiguous. CDR1 is LNHDA, CDR2 SQIVND, per germline (reference sequence). Trimming stripped 7 bases from V and 2 bases from J, with 30 bases between. CDR3 size: 20 residues. The CDR3: CASKQEPNYFSSPPGNTIYF. The CDR3 coding sequence is TGTGCCAGTAAGCAGGAACCAAACTATTTCAGCTCCCCCCCTGGAAACACCATATATTTT. Combining the CDR3 with reference TRBV19 and TRBJ1-3 gives the whole variable domain DGGITQSPKYLFRKEGQNVTLSCEQNLNHDAMYWYRQDPGQGLRLIYYSQIVNDFQKGDIAEGYSVSREKKESFPLTVTSAQKNPTAFYLCASKQEPNYFSSPPGNTIYFGEGSWLTVV.

This sequence joins TRBV27 and TRBJ1-5; TRBD1 might be the D (6 bases). CDR1 and CDR2 from the germline V gene are MNHEY and SMNVEV (reference sequence). The V and J ends lost 6 bases and 7 bases respectively, with 19 bases between them. The CDR3 is 15 residues long. The CDR3 DNA is TGTGCCAGCAGCTCGAACAGGGACCTCACCCAGCCCCAGCATTTT. This codes for CASSSNRDLTQPQHF.

This clone was counted only a few times. The chain employs TRBV6-5 and TRBJ1-1; 7 positions match TRBD1. Germline CDR1 MNHEY, CDR2 SVGAGI. V lost 7 bases, J lost 4 bases, and 12 bases stayed unmatched. The length of the CDR3 is 15 residues. The CDR3 loop reads CASKIYDRAGTEAFF. The CDR3 bases are TGTGCCAGCAAAATCTACGACAGGGCGGGCACTGAAGCTTTCTTT.

The chain employs TRBV5-5 and TRBJ1-2; possibly TRBD1 for D (5 bases). CDR3 length equals 14 residues. Germline V lookup: CDR1 SGHKS, CDR2 YYEKEE (reference sequence). V lost 1 base to trimming and J lost 0 bases, with 7 bases between them. This chain's CDR3 is CASSLSGANYGYTF. CDR3 sequence (DNA): TGTGCCAGCAGCTTGTCGGGGGCTAACTATGGCTACACCTTC.

This clone was observed once. The V call is TRBV7-9, the J call TRBJ1-1; D possibly corresponds to TRBD1 (5 bases). The ends were cut back, 2 bases at V and 5 bases at J, with 18 bases in the middle. Germline CDR1 reads SEHNR; CDR2 reads FQNEAQ (reference sequence). The CDR3 sequence is 16 residues long. CDR3 loop: CASSLQGRREGTEAFF. CDR3 nucleotides: TGTGCCAGCAGCTTACAGGGACGGAGGGAGGGAACTGAAGCTTTCTTT.

The genes are TRBV18 and TRBJ1-2, with D unclear. Germline V gene data show CDR1 as KGHSH and CDR2 as LQKENI. The CDR3 totals 13 residues. Trimming left V 3 bases short and J 5 bases short, with 10 bases between. The chain's CDR3 is CASSPEQTYGYTF. In DNA, the CDR3 is TGTGCCAGCTCACCCGAACAGACTTATGGCTACACCTTC.

The chain carries TRBV5-1 and TRBJ2-2; D is undetermined. Between the trimmed V and J ends, which lost 4 bases and 7 bases, there was a span of 8 bases. In germline, CDR1 is SGHRS, CDR2 YFSETQ. CDR3 length: 12 amino acids. The CDR3 sequence: CASSRVIGELFF. CDR3 bases: TGCGCCAGCAGCCGAGTGATCGGGGAGCTGTTTTTT.

The table lists this clone with a few counts. J is TRBJ2-7 and V is TRBV6-5, with D perhaps TRBD1 (6 bases). Germline CDR1 is MNHEY and CDR2 is SVGAGI. The CDR3 contains 14 residues. V gave up 8 bases and J gave up 0 bases, with 14 bases separating them. The CDR3 nucleotides read TGTGCCAGCCAGGGGCCTGGGGACTCCTACGAGCAGTACGTC. Protein sequence: CASQGPGDSYEQYV.

The J gene is TRBJ1-4, the V gene TRBV2, with unresolved D. V was cut by 0 bases and J by 5 bases, with 10 bases left in between. The CDR3 consists of 15 residues. CDR1 is SNHLY, CDR2 FYNNEI, per germline. CDR3 amino acids: CASSEAGTENEKLFF. The CDR3 coding sequence is TGTGCCAGCAGTGAAGCAGGTACCGAAAATGAAAAACTGTTTTTT.

The chain links TRBV18 to TRBJ1-3; 9 bases match TRBD1. CDR3 length: 16 residues. J gave up 2 bases and V 3 bases, and 5 bases lay outside the gene matches. CDR1 is KGHSH and CDR2 is LQKENI in the germline V gene. CDR3 DNA sequence: TGTGCCAGCTCACCGCGCGACAGGGGGGCTGGAAACACCATATATTTT. Its protein is CASSPRDRGAGNTIYF.

The CDR3 bases are TGTGCCAGCAGCCCCGAACAGATTTATAATTCACCCCTCCACTTT. The encoded protein is CASSPEQIYNSPLHF. The genes are TRBV3-1 (or the pseudogene TRBV3-2) and TRBJ1-6; D remains ambiguous. This CDR3 has 15 amino acids. In germline, CDR1 is LGHDT, CDR2 YNNKEL (reference sequence). V was shortened by 4 bases and J by 4 bases, with 11 bases between the two germline ends.

The rearrangement joins TRBV27 to TRBJ1-5; 7 bases are shared with TRBD1. CDR1 is MNHEY and CDR2 is SMNVEV in the germline V gene (reference sequence). The J segment lost 5 bases and the V segment lost 2 bases, leaving 3 bases of the junction unmatched. The CDR3 totals 14 residues. The CDR3 here is CASSLTGDYQPQHF. In DNA, the CDR3 is TGTGCCAGCAGTTTAACAGGGGACTATCAGCCCCAGCATTTT.

The chain recombines TRBV19 with TRBJ2-5, with D unclear. The germline V gene encodes CDR1 LNHDA and CDR2 SQIVND (reference sequence). The length of the CDR3 is 16 residues. Trimming cost V 3 bases and J 4 bases, with 18 bases left between them. As DNA, the CDR3 is TGTGCCAGTAGTATTACGGGTATTGCCGCACGAGAGACCCAGTACTTC. As protein: CASSITGIAARETQYF.

The chain couples TRBV19 to TRBJ2-2, with 9 bases lining up with TRBD1. Trimming took 7 bases from V and 1 from J; bases not matched to a gene: 7. Germline CDR1 and CDR2: LNHDA and SQIVND (reference sequence). The CDR3 length is 16 residues. CDR3 protein: CASKVQDRGNTGELFF. DNA for the CDR3: TGTGCCAGTAAAGTTCAGGACAGGGGGAACACCGGGGAGCTGTTTTTT.

The chain employs TRBV2 and TRBJ1-4; weak D call: TRBD1 (6 bases). Trimming cost V 8 bases and J 0 bases, with 10 bases left between them. Germline CDR1 and CDR2: SNHLY and FYNNEI. CDR3 length: 14 residues. CDR3 region: CASRGQTTNEKLFF. In nucleotides, the CDR3 is TGTGCCAGCCGAGGACAGACAACTAATGAAAAACTGTTTTTT.

This clone was picked up a small number of times. The chain is built from TRBV9 and TRBJ1-3; 9 bases are shared with TRBD1. This CDR3 has 15 residues. The ends lost 3 bases at V and 4 bases at J; junction bases unmatched: 5. Germline assignment: CDR1 SGDLS and CDR2 YYNGEE. The CDR3 coding sequence is TGTGCCAGCAGCGCACAGGGGGCGAACGGAAACACCATATATTTT. This sequence encodes CASSAQGANGNTIYF.

The chain has TRBV6-1 and TRBJ2-3; a weak D match, TRBD1 (6 bases). The CDR3 runs 14 residues. Germline V CDR1 and CDR2: MNHNS, SASEGT. The V gene lost 3 bases and the J gene lost 4 bases, with 11 bases spanning the gap. For the CDR3, the DNA is TGTGCCAGCAGTGATCGGACAGAAGCAGATACGCAGTATTTT. Its protein is CASSDRTEADTQYF.

V is TRBV7-2 and J is TRBJ1-1; D is unresolved. The CDR3 spans 15 residues. CDR1 is SGHTA and CDR2 is FQGNSA in the germline V gene. V was clipped by 2 bases and J by 3 bases, with 13 bases between them. The CDR3: CASSLPSTGHTEAFF. In DNA, the CDR3 is TGTGCCAGCAGCTTACCCTCGACTGGCCACACTGAAGCTTTCTTT.

This clone has just one count. The chain carries TRBV28 and TRBJ2-7; D is possibly TRBD2 (5 bases). The CDR3 extends over 12 amino acids. In germline, CDR1 is MDHEN, CDR2 SYDVKM. The V end lost 4 bases, the J end lost 5 bases, and 9 bases lay between the germline ends. CDR3: CASSSGSDEQYF. CDR3 sequence (DNA): TGTGCCAGCAGTTCGGGAAGCGACGAGCAGTACTTC.

The chain uses TRBV4-2 and TRBJ2-1; D is perhaps TRBD2 (7 bases). V shed 1 base and J shed 6 bases, with 13 bases lying between them. CDR3 size: 15 residues. Germline V CDR1 and CDR2: LGHNA, YNFKEQ. The CDR3 loop reads CASSQVMGGGNEQFF. The CDR3 DNA reads TGTGCCAGCAGCCAAGTAATGGGAGGGGGCAATGAGCAGTTCTTC.